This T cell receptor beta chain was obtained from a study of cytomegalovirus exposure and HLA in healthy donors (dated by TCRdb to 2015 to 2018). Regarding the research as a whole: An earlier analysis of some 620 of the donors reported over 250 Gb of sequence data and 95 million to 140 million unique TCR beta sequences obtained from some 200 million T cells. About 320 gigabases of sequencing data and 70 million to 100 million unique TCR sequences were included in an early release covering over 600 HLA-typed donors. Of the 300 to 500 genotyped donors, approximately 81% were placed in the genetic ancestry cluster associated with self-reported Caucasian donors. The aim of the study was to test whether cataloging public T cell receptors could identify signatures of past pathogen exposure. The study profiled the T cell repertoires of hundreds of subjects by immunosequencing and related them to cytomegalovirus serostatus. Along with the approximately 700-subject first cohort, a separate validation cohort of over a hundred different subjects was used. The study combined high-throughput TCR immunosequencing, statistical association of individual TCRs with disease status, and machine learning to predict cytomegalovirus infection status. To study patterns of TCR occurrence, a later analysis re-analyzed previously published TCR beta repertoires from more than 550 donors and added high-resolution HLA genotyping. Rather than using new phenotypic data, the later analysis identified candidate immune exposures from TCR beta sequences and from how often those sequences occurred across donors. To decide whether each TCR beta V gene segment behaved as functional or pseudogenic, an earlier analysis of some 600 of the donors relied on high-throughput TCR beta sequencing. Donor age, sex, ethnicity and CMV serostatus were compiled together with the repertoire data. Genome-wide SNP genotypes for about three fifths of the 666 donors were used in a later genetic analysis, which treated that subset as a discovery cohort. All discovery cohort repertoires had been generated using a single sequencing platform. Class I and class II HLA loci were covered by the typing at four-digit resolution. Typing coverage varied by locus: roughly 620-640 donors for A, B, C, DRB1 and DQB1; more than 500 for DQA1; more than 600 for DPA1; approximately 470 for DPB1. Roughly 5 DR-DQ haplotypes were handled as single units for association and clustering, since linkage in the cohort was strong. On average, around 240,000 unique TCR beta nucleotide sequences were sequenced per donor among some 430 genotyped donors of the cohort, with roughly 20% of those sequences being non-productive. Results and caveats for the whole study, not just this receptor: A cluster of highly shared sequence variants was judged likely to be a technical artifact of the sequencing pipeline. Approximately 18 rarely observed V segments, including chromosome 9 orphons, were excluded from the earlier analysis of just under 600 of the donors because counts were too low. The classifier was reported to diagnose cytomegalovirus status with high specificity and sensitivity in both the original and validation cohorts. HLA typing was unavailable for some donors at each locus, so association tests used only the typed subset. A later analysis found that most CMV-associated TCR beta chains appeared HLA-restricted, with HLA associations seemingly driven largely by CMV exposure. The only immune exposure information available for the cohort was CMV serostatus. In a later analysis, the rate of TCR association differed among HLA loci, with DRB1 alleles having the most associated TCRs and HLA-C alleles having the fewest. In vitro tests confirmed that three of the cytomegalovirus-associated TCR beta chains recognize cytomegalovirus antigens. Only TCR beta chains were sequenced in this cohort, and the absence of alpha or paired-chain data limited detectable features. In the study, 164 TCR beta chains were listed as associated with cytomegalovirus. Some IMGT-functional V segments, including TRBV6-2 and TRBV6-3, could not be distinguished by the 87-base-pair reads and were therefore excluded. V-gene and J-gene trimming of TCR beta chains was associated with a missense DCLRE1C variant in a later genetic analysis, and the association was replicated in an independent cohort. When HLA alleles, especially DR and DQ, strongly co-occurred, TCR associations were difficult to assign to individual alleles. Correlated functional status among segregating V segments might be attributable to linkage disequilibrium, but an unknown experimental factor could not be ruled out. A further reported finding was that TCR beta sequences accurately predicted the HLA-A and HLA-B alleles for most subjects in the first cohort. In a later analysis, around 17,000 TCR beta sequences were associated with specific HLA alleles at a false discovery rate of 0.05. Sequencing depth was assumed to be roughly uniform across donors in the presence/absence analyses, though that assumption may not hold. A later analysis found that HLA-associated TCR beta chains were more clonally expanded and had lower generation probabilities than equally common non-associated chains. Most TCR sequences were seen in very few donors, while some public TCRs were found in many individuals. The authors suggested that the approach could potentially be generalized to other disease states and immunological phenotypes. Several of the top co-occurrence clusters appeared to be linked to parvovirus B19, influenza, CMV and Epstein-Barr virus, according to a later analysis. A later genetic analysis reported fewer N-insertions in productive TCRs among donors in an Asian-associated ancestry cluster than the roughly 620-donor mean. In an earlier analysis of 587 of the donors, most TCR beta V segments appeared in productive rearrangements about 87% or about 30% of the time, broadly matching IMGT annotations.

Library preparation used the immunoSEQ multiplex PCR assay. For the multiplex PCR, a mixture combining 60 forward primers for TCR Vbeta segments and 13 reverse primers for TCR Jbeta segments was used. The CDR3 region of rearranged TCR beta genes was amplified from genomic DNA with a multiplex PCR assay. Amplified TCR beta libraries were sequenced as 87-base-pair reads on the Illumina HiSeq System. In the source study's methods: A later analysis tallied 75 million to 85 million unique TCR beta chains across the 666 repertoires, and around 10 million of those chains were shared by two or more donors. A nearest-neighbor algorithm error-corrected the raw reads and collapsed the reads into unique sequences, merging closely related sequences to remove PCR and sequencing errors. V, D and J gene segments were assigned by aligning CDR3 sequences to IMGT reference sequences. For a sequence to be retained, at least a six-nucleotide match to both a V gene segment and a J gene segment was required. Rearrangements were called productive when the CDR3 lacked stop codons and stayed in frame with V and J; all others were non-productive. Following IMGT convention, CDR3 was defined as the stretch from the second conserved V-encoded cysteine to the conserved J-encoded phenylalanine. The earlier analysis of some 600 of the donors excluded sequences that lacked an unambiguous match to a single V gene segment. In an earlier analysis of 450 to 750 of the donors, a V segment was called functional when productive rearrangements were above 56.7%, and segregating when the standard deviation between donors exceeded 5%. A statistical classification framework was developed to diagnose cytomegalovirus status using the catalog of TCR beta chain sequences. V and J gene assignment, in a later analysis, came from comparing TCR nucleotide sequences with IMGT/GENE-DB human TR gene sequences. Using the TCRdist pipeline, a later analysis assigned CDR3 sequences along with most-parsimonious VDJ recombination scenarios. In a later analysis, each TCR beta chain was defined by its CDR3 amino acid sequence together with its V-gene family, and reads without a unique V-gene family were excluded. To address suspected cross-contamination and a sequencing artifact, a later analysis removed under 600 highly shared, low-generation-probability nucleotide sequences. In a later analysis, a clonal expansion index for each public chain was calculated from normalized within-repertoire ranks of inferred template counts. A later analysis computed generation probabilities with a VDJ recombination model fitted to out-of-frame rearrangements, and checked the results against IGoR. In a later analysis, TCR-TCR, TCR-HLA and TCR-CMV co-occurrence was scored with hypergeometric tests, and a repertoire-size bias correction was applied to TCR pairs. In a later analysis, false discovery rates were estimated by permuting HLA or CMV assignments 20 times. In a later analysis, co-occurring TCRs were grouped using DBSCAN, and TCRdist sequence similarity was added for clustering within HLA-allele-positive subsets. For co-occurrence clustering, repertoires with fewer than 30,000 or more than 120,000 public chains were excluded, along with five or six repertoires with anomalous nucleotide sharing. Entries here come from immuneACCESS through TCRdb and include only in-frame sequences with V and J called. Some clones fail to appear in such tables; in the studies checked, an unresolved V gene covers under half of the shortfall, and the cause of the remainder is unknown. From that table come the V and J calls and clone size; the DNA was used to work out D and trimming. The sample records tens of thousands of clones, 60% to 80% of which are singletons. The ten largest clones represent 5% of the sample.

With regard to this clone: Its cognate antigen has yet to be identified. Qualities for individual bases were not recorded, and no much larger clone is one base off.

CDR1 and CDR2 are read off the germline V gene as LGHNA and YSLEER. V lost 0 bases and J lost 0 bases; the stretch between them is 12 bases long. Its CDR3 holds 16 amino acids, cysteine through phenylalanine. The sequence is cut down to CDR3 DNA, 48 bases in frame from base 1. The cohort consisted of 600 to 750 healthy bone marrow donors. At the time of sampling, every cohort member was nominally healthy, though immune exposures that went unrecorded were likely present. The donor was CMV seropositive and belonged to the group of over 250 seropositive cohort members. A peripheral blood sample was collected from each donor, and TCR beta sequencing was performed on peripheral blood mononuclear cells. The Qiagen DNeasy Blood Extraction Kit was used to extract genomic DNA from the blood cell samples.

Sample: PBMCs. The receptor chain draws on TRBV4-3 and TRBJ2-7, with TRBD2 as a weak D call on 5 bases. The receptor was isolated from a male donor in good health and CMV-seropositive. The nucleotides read TGCGCCAGCAGCCAAGATCGGGCTAGCTTCTCCTACGAGCAGTACTTC. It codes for CASSQDRASFSYEQYF.